These 10 T cell receptor beta chains share one sample of origin, sequenced in a study of blood T cells in healthy people across ages. Combining a sample-barcoded 5' primer with a J-beta primer mix, a second PCR ran for about 6 to 12 cycles. TCRdb re-derived calls from the 5' RACE reads in MiXCR, one entry per CDR3 protein. The repertoire holds about 1.4 million distinct CDR3 sequences, with roughly 64% as singletons. Sequencing used blood. Receptor source: a man between 18 and 29 years old in good health.

This clonotype has only a few counts. V and J are TRBV4-2 and TRBJ1-2; no firm D call. Between the trimmed V and J ends, which lost 2 bases and 2 bases, there was a span of 12 bases. Germline CDR1 and CDR2: LGHNA and YNFKEQ. The CDR3 consists of 15 residues. In nucleotides, the CDR3 is TGTGCCAGCAGCCAACGGATCGGGGAGAACTATGGCTACACCTTC. This encodes CASSQRIGENYGYTF.

This clonotype was counted between two and nine times. V gene TRBV11-2 combines with J gene TRBJ2-1; D call uncertain. The germline CDR1 and CDR2 sequences are SGHAT and FQNNGV. This CDR3 comprises 15 residues. V lost 5 bases, J lost 0 bases, and 11 bases lay in between. The CDR3 DNA follows: TGTGCCAGCAGCCCTGACGCACTCTCCTACAATGAGCAGTTCTTC. Translation: CASSPDALSYNEQFF. The variable domain in full, completed from reference TRBV11-2 and TRBJ2-1, reads EAGVAQSPRYKIIEKRQSVAFWCNPISGHATLYWYQQILGQGPKLLIQFQNNGVVDDSQLPKDRFSAERLKGVDSTLKIQPAKLEDSAVYLCASSPDALSYNEQFFGPGTRLTVL.

This clonotype was counted once. The CDR3 region is CASSAYRDSPLHF. CDR3 DNA sequence: TGTGCCAGCAGTGCATATAGGGATTCACCCCTCCACTTT. The chain is built from TRBV27 and TRBJ1-6, with no clear D. Trimming cost V 5 bases and J 8 bases, with 10 bases left between them. The CDR3 totals 13 residues. Germline loops: CDR1 MNHEY, CDR2 SMNVEV (reference sequence).

This chain links TRBV12-5 with TRBJ2-3; D perhaps matches TRBD2 (6 bases). The CDR3 covers 14 residues. V gave up 7 bases and J gave up 7 bases, with 18 bases separating them. Germline lookup yields CDR1 LGHNT and CDR2 FRNRAP. Written as DNA, the CDR3 is TGTGCTAGTGCTTCTTCGGGACTCCGTCATACGCAGTATTTT. Translating it yields CASASSGLRHTQYF.

The J gene is TRBJ2-5, the V gene TRBV4-1; 7 bases align to TRBD1. The V and J ends lost 5 bases and 11 bases, in that order; junction bases with no gene match: 20. CDR1 is MGHRA and CDR2 is YSYEKL in the germline V gene. The CDR3 has 16 residues. CDR3 sequence reads: CASSGSTGPTYNEQYF. DNA for the CDR3: TGCGCCAGCAGCGGCTCGACAGGGCCTACTTACAATGAGCAGTACTTC.

The chain employs TRBV12-3 or TRBV12-4 and TRBJ1-1; D gene uncertain. The CDR3 sequence is 11 residues long. Trimming took 6 bases from V and 11 from J, leaving 13 bases between them. Written as DNA, the CDR3 is TGTGCCAGCAGCTCTCCACCAGCGGCTTTCTTT. Translation: CASSSPPAAFF.

This rearrangement joins TRBV29-1 to TRBJ2-3; perhaps TRBD1 as D (5 bases). Between the trimmed V and J ends, which lost 6 bases and 4 bases, there was a span of 14 bases. The CDR3 covers 13 residues. The germline V gene has CDR1 SQVTM and CDR2 ANQGSEA. CDR3 DNA: TGCAGCGTCGCTCAGGGCGGATCAGATACGCAGTATTTT. Amino acids: CSVAQGGSDTQYF.

This sequence joins TRBV6-5 and TRBJ2-1; 9 bases are a match to TRBD1. The CDR3 has 14 amino acids. Germline V gene lookup returns CDR1 MNHEY and CDR2 SVGAGI. Trimming at V came to 5 bases and at J to 5 bases, leaving 4 bases not matched to a gene. In DNA, the CDR3 is TGTGCCAGCAGTAAGGACAGGGGTCACAATGAGCAGTTCTTC. Protein sequence: CASSKDRGHNEQFF.

This clonotype was found once. This chain connects TRBV27 to TRBJ2-4, with 8 bases matching TRBD1. Losses at the gene ends were 5 bases for V and 2 bases for J; bases not matched to a gene: 17. The CDR3 is 19 amino acids. Germline CDR1 reads MNHEY; CDR2 reads SMNVEV (reference sequence). Written as DNA, the CDR3 is TGTGCCAGCAGTCCCGGACAGGGAAGAGTACCACGAACCAAAAACATTCAGTACTTC. Its translation: CASSPGQGRVPRTKNIQYF.

This chain uses TRBV6-1 with TRBJ2-3, with 10 bases identical to TRBD2. Trimming cost V 5 bases and J 6 bases; bases outside gene matches: 23. CDR1 MNHNS and CDR2 SASEGT come from the germline V gene. This CDR3 has 20 amino acids. CDR3 amino acids: CASSRILAGRLPTPEDTQYF. CDR3 sequence (DNA): TGTGCCAGCAGTAGGATACTAGCGGGGAGACTCCCGACCCCGGAGGATACGCAGTATTTT.